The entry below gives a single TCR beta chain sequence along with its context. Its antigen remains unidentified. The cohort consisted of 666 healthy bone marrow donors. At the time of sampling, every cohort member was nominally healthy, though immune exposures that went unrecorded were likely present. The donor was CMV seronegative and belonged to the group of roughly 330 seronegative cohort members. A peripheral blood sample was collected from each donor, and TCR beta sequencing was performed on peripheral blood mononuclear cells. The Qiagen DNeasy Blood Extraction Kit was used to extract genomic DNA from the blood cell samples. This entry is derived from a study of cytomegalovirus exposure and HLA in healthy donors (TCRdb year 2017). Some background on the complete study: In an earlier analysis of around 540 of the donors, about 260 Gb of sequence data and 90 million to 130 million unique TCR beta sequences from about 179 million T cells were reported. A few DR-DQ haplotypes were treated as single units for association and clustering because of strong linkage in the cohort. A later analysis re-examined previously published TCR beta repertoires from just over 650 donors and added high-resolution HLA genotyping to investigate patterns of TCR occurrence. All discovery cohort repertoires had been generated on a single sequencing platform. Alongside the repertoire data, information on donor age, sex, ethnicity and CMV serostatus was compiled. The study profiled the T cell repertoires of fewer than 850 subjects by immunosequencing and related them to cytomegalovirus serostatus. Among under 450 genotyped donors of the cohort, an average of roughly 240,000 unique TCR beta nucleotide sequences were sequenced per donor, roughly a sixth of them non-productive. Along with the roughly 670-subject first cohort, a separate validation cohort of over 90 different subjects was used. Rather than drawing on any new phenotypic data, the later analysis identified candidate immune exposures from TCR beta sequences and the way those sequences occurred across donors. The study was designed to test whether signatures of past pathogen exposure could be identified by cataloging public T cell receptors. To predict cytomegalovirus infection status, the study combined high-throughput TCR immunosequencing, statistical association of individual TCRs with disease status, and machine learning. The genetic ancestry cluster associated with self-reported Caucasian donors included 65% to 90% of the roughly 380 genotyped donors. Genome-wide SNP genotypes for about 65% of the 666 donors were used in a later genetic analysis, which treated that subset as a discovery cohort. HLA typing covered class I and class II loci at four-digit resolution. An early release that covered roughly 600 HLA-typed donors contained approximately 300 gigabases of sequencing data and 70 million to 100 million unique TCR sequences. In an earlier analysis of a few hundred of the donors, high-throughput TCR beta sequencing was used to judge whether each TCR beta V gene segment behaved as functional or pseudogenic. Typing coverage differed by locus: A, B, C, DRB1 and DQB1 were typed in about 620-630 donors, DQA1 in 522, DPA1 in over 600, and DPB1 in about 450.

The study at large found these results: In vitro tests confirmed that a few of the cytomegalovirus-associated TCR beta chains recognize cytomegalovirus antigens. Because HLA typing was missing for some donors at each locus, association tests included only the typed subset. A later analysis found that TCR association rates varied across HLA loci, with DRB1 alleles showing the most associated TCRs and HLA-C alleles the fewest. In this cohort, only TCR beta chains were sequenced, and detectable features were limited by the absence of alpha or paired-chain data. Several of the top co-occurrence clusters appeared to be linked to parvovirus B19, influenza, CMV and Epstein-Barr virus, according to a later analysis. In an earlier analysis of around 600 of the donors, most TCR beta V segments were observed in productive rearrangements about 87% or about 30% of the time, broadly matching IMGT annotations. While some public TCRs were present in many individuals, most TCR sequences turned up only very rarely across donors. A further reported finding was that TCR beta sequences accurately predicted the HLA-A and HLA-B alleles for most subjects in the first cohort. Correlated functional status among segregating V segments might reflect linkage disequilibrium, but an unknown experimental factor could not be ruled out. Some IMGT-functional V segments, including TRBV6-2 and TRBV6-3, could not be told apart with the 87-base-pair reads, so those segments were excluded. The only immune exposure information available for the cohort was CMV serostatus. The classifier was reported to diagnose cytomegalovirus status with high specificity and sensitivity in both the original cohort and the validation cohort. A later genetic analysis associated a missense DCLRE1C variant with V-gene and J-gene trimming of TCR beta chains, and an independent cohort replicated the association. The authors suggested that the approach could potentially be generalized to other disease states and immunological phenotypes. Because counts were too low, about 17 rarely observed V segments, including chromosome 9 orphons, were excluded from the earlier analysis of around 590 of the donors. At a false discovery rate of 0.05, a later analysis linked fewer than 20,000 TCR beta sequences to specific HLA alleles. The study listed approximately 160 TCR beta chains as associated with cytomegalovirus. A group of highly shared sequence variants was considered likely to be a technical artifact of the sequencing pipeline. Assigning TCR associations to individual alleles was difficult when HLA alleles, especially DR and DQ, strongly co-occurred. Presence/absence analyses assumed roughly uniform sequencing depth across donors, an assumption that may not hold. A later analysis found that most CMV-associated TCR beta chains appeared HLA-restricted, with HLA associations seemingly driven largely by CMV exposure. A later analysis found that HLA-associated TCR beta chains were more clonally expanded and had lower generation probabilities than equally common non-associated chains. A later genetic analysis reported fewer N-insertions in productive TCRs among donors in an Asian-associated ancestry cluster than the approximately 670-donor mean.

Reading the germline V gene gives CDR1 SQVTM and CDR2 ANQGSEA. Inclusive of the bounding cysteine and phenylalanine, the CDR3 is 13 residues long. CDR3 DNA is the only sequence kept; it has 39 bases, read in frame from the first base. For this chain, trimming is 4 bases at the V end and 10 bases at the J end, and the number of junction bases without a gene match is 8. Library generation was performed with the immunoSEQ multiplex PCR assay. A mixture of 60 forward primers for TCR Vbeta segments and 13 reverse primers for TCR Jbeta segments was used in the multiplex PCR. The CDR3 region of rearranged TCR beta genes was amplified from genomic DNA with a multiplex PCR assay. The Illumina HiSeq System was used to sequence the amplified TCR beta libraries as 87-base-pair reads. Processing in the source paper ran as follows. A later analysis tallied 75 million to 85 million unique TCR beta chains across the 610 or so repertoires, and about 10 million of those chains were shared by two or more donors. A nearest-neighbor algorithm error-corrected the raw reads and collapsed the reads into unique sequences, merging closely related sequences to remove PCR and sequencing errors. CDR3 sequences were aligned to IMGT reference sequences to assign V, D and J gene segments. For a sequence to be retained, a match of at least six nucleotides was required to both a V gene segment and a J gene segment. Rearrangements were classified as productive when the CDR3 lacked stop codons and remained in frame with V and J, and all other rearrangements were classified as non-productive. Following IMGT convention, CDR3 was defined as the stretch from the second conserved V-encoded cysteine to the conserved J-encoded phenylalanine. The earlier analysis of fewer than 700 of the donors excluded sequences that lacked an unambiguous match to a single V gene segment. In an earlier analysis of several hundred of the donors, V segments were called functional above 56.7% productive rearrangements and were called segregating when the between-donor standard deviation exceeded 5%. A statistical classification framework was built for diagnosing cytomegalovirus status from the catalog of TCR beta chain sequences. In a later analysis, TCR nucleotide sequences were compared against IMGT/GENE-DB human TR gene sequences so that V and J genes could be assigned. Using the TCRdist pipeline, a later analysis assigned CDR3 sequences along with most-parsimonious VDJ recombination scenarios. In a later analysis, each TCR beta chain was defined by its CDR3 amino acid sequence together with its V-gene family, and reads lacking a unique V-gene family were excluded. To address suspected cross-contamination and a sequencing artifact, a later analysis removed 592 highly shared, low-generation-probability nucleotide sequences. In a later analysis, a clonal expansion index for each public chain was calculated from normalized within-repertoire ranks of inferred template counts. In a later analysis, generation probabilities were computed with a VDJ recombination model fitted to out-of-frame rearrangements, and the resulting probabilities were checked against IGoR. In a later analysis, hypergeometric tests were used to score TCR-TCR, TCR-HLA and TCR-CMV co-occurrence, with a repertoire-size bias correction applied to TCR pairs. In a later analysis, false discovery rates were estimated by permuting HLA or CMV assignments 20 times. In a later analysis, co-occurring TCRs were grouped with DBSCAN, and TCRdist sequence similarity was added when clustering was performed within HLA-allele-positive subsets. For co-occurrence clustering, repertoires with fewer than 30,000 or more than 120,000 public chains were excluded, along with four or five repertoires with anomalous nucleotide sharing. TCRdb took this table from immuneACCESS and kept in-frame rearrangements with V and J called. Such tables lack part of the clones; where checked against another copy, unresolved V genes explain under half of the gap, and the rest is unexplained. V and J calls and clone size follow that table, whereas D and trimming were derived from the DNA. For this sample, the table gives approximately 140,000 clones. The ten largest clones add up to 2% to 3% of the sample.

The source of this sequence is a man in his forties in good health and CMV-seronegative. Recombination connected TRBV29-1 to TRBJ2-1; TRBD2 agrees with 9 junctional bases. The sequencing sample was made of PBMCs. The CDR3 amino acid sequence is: CSVGSGGPGEQFF. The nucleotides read TGCAGCGTTGGTAGCGGGGGCCCCGGGGAGCAGTTCTTC.